These T cell receptor beta chains were read from a single sample in a study of metastatic and nonmetastatic thyroid tumors. TCRdb reprocessed the PCR reads via MiXCR. The top ten clones hold about 20% of a sample with 34,000 or so clones, 35% of them seen once. Sequencing was done on a sample of tumor tissue. All receptors derive from a female donor with papillary thyroid cancer or a benign thyroid nodule (not recorded which). Some clones in this sample may be carry-over from other donors' samples. Each CDR3 is given with its conserved first and last residue. The order of the fields is V gene, J gene, CDR3 length, CDR3 protein.

TRBV20-1	TRBJ2-7	17	CSARDYSGRGPSYEQYF
TRBV6-1	TRBJ2-3	15	CASSESAGAADTQYF
TRBV7-2	TRBJ2-5	15	CASSLNVGAQETQYF
TRBV30	TRBJ1-6	13	CAWTDRYNSPLHF
TRBV7-8	TRBJ2-7	17	CASSKSVLAGGPYEQYF
TRBV9	TRBJ2-7	15	CASSVSGDASYEQYF
TRBV28	TRBJ1-1	15	CASSLRRGGLTEAFF
TRBV6-1	TRBJ2-2	15	CASMWRDGRTGELFF
TRBV20-1	TRBJ2-7	13	CSATDRGLYEQYF
TRBV28	TRBJ1-2	12	CASTARREGYTF
TRBV5-6	TRBJ2-1	15	CASSLGGSSYNEQFF
TRBV7-8	TRBJ1-3	16	CASSLSSAAPGNTIYF
TRBV27	TRBJ2-7	13	CASSPNRLREQYF
TRBV6-1	TRBJ2-3	14	CASSTGGPWGTQYF
TRBV12-3/TRBV12-4	TRBJ1-1	15	CASSYRREMNTEAFF
TRBV5-1	TRBJ2-2	14	CASSPLEGTGELFF
TRBV6-1	TRBJ2-7	15	CASSESGAGSYEQYF
TRBV6-1	TRBJ1-2	17	CASSEATGTDYGYGYTF
TRBV6-1	TRBJ2-2	14	CATGTGSNTGELFF
TRBV6-1	TRBJ2-3	16	CASSDTSGRPTDTQYF
TRBV27	TRBJ2-1	15	CASSSSEASYNEQFF
TRBV24-1	TRBJ2-2	12	CATSAYTGELFF
TRBV20-1	TRBJ2-7	18	CSARGEARRDLQSYEQYF
TRBV19	TRBJ2-5	14	CASSITGSGKTQYF
TRBV11-3	TRBJ2-2	16	CASGKRTGGKTGELFF
TRBV6-4	TRBJ1-6	13	CASSEGQNSPLHF
TRBV6-1	TRBJ1-4	14	CASFGGGAGEKLFF
TRBV7-9	TRBJ2-7	15	CASSPWEGLSYEQYF
TRBV20-1	TRBJ1-1	14	CSALRQGMNTEAFF
TRBV7-3	TRBJ2-6	18	CASSLSGQGFDGANVLTF
TRBV5-1	TRBJ2-1	15	CASSPDRGLRNEQFF
TRBV5-1	TRBJ2-7	13	CASSSIGGYEQYF
TRBV12-3/TRBV12-4	TRBJ2-2	14	CASRQGNIAGELFF
TRBV29-1	TRBJ2-2	13	CSVVGRNTGELFF
TRBV30	TRBJ1-2	17	CAWSVRILASDSYGYTF
TRBV6-1	TRBJ1-1	13	CATKGQGGTEAFF
TRBV5-1	TRBJ2-3	13	CASSISSTDTQYF
TRBV6-5	TRBJ2-1	13	CASSYSFRHEQFF
TRBV6-6	TRBJ1-1	15	CASSYGGLQVTEAFF
TRBV15	TRBJ1-4	12	CATSRDMGKLFF
TRBV5-1	TRBJ2-3	14	CASSFSGITDTQYF
TRBV6-1	TRBJ1-2	15	CASSEPEGRAYGYTF
TRBV30	TRBJ2-1	11	CAGGQYNEQFF
TRBV10-3	TRBJ2-2	14	CAIRDREFGGELFF
TRBV6-1	TRBJ1-2	17	CASNFRQGAWLNYGYTF
TRBV20-1	TRBJ1-2	13	CSASLPDSSGYTF
TRBV11-2	TRBJ2-3	14	CASSLTGEADTQYF